A selection of T cell receptor beta chains follows, all from one sample in a study of cytomegalovirus exposure and HLA in healthy donors. Here immunoSEQ multiplex PCR was the method, and the copy in TCRdb shows in-frame clones only, minus some. The sample has roughly 150,000 clones; about 75% are singletons. The sequenced sample consisted of PBMCs. These receptors all come from a man aged 18 to 30 in good health and CMV-seropositive. The conserved cysteine and the conserved F or W are not part of the CDR3 here. The order of the fields is J gene, V gene, D gene, CDR3 protein. The D gene is left open where the match is weak.

TRBJ1-1,TRBV28,-,ASSLWGNMNTEAF
TRBJ2-5,TRBV28,TRBD2,ASSSHGGRARETQY
TRBJ2-7,TRBV13,-,ASSFQGPYEQY
TRBJ2-5,TRBV4-1,TRBD2,ASSPGLAGETQY
TRBJ2-1,TRBV10-2,TRBD2,ASSAPGLAGCEQF
TRBJ2-3,TRBV29-1,TRBD2,SVGTSGAITDTQY
TRBJ2-2,TRBV7-9,-,ASSTLAINTGELF
TRBJ2-2,TRBV7-9,TRBD2,ASSPGLAGYTGELF
TRBJ2-7,TRBV7-2,TRBD1,ASRGTGTGHNEQY
TRBJ2-7,TRBV9,-,ASSVDMSQSYEQY
TRBJ2-7,TRBV2,TRBD2,ASSDSLAGPYEQY
TRBJ1-2,TRBV28,TRBD1,ASSSQDRGIKSGYT
TRBJ2-7,TRBV11-2,TRBD2,ASSLRSGTTLGEQY
TRBJ1-2,TRBV7-9,-,ASSLDAGDGYT
TRBJ2-7,TRBV19,TRBD1,ASSPGQPSYEQY
-,TRBV18,TRBD2,ASSGTSGPYEQY
TRBJ2-7,TRBV28,TRBD2,ASSLGPGGGGRINEQY
TRBJ2-7,TRBV6-6,TRBD1,ASRNRQGYEQY
TRBJ1-2,TRBV7-9,-,ASSLSGFGYT
TRBJ2-3,TRBV5-4,TRBD1,ASSRDRGSDTQY
TRBJ1-2,TRBV30,-,AWSQTDYGYT
TRBJ2-1,TRBV6-5,TRBD2,ASSGGLAREQF
TRBJ2-7,TRBV9,-,ASSPLGRPYEQY
TRBJ2-3,TRBV2,TRBD2,ASSEFGLAGGYDTQY
TRBJ1-2,TRBV10-2,-,ASSEIAGTNYGYT
TRBJ1-5,TRBV9,TRBD1,ASSVGGTGSDQPQH
TRBJ2-1,TRBV5-1,-,ASSLRGGASNNNEQF
TRBJ2-1,TRBV6-4,-,ASTFAGRGYNEQF
TRBJ2-2,TRBV15,-,ATKRQNTGELF
TRBJ2-4,TRBV27,-,ASSLSTALAKNIQY
TRBJ1-1,TRBV10-3,-,AISESPGSGTEAF
TRBJ2-3,TRBV13,-,ASSPSGGPGTDTQY
TRBJ2-5,TRBV19,TRBD2,ASSAKSLAELAGGETQY
TRBJ2-5,TRBV2,TRBD2,ASSGGLAAIQETQY
TRBJ2-7,TRBV5-1,-,ASSLIPQSSYEQY
TRBJ2-5,TRBV5-6,-,ASSLGGAQY
TRBJ1-5,TRBV7-2,TRBD1,ASSSSGTGGQPQH
TRBJ2-7,TRBV7-2,TRBD2,ASSSGGEQY
TRBJ1-1,TRBV19,-,ASSIRSGGNTEAF